The 32 T cell receptor beta chains below were found in one sample sequenced in a study of glioma-infiltrating T cells. Amplification of TCR alpha and beta CDR3 regions from RNA used iRepertoire nested multiplex PCR. TCRdb re-called the multiplex PCR reads through MiXCR, storing one row per CDR3 protein. The data show 300,000 to 450,000 distinct CDR3 sequences, approximately 42% seen once. The source material was glioma tissue, nonneoplastic brain tissue, or PBMCs (not recorded which). The receptor source for this set is a human donor with low-grade glioma or glioblastoma, undergoing nonglioma brain surgery, or in good health (not recorded which).

V usage is TRBV28 and J usage is TRBJ1-3, with 10 nucleotides matching TRBD1. The CDR3 runs to 19 residues. The junction had 14 bases not matched to a gene; V was cut back by 2 bases and J by 4 bases. CDR1 MDHEN and CDR2 SYDVKM come from the germline V gene. The CDR3 DNA follows: TGTGCCAGCAGTTTAGGACAGGGGGGAGGGTTTACCTGGGGAAACACCATATATTTT. Protein sequence: CASSLGQGGGFTWGNTIYF.

On this clonotype itself: This may come from a read error, since a much larger clone is one base off. V gene TRBV25-1 combines with J gene TRBJ1-2; D uncertain. CDR1 and CDR2 (germline): MGHDK, SYGVNS. V lost 3 bases and J lost 0, with 11 bases in between. CDR3 size: 15 residues. CDR3 residues: CASSDKKMANYGYTF. The DNA for the CDR3 is TGTGCCAGCAGTGACAAGAAGATGGCTAACTATGGCTACACCTTC.

As to this clonotype: Possible read error: a much larger clone is one base away. V usage is TRBV15 and J usage is TRBJ1-1; 7 bases map to TRBD1. Germline V gives CDR1 LNHNV, CDR2 YYDKDF (reference sequence). This CDR3 comprises 16 residues. As DNA, the CDR3 is TGTGCCACCAGCAGCCACAGACAGGGAGTGAAAACTGAAGCTTTCTTT. This gives the protein CATSSHRQGVKTEAFF.

This clonotype was counted many times. This chain joins TRBV6-1 and TRBJ2-1; TRBD2 is a possible D gene (6 bases). This CDR3 contains 12 residues. Trimming left V 8 bases short and J 6 bases short, with 11 bases between. Germline CDR1 is MNHNS and CDR2 is SASEGT. The DNA of the CDR3 is TGTGCCAGCGGGAGGCAAATCAATGAGCAGTTCTTC. Its protein product is CASGRQINEQFF.

Regarding this clonotype: A much larger clonotype is one base distant, so this may be a read error. The genes are TRBV27 and TRBJ1-4; no firm D call. Germline CDR1 is MNHEY and CDR2 is SMNVEV (reference sequence). This CDR3 contains 13 residues. The chain's CDR3 is CASSLAGNEELFF. The CDR3 nucleotides read TGTGCCAGCAGTTTAGCTGGTAATGAAGAACTGTTTTTT. The complete variable domain, with remaining parts taken from reference TRBV27 and TRBJ1-4, reads EAQVTQNPRYLITVTGKKLTVTCSQNMNHEYMSWYRQDPGLGLRQIYYSMNVEVTDKGDVPEGYKVSRKEKRNFPLILESPSPNQTSLYFCASSLAGNEELFFGSGTQLSVL.

This chain uses TRBV18 with TRBJ1-1; the D gene is possibly TRBD1 (6 bases). The CDR3 length is 13 residues. The V gene lost 5 bases and the J gene lost 2 bases, with 9 bases spanning the gap. Germline V gene lookup returns CDR1 KGHSH and CDR2 LQKENI. CDR3 in amino acids: CASSTQGNTEAFF. CDR3 in DNA: TGTGCCAGCTCAACACAGGGCAACACTGAAGCTTTCTTT.

The CDR3 region has the DNA TGTGCCAGCAGCGTCCAGGGGACTGGAAACACCATATATTTT. Translated: CASSVQGTGNTIYF. The chain couples TRBV12-3 or TRBV12-4 to TRBJ1-3; D may be TRBD1 (6 bases). V lost 6 bases and J 2 bases, leaving 11 bases between the germline ends. The CDR3 covers 14 residues.

This clonotype was counted many times. The chain has TRBV6-1 and TRBJ1-2, with D unresolved. V was cut by 6 bases and J by 4 bases, with 12 bases left in between. The CDR3 totals 13 residues. The germline V gene encodes CDR1 MNHNS and CDR2 SASEGT. CDR3 DNA sequence: TGTGCCAGCAGGAGAAGTGACCTCTATGGCTACACCTTC. Translating gives CASRRSDLYGYTF.

For this clonotype: The junction differs from germline at one of its ends, possibly a read error. The chain uses TRBV4-2 and TRBJ2-3, with D perhaps given as TRBD1 or TRBD2 (5 bases each). The germline V gene encodes CDR1 LGHNA and CDR2 YNFKEQ. This CDR3 contains 15 residues. The CDR3 bases are TGTGCCAGCAGCTTGGAGGCAGACAGCACAGATACGCAGTGTTTT. Protein sequence: CASSLEADSTDTQCF.

Ten or more counts support this clonotype. The rearrangement joins TRBV6-1 to TRBJ2-1; 7 bases match TRBD1. This CDR3 is built from 13 residues. With 5 bases clipped from V and 5 bases from J, the junction kept 3 bases outside the gene matches. Germline lookup yields CDR1 MNHNS and CDR2 SASEGT. CDR3 sequence: CASSSTGDNEQFF. The CDR3 DNA follows: TGTGCCAGCAGTTCAACAGGGGACAATGAGCAGTTCTTC.

In regard to this clonotype: A much larger clonotype is one base distant, so this may be a read error. J is TRBJ2-7 and V is TRBV27; 8 bases are shared with TRBD2. Germline CDR1 reads MNHEY; CDR2 reads SMNVEV (reference sequence). There are 15 residues in the CDR3. The V segment lost 5 bases and the J segment 4 bases; nucleotides outside the gene matches: 10. In DNA form, the CDR3 reads TGTGCCAGCAGTCCCCGGACTAGCCGGACATACGAGCAGTACTTC. This codes for CASSPRTSRTYEQYF.

The gene calls are TRBV20-1 and TRBJ2-7; weak D call: TRBD2 (5 bases). This CDR3 is 12 amino acids long. Germline V CDR1 and CDR2: DFQATT, SNEGSKA (reference sequence). The V end lost 4 bases, the J end lost 3 bases, and 10 bases lay between the germline ends. In nucleotides, the CDR3 is TGCAGTGCTATCGGAGGTTTCTACGAGCAGTACTTC. This translates into CSAIGGFYEQYF.

This chain connects TRBV10-3 to TRBJ2-1; TRBD2 is a possible D gene (6 bases). Germline V lookup: CDR1 ENHRY, CDR2 SYGVKD. The CDR3 is 12 residues long. V dropped 8 bases and J dropped 4 bases, with 9 bases sitting between them. CDR3 coding DNA: TGTGCCATCGGGAGGAGGTACAATGAGCAGTTCTTC. Its translation: CAIGRRYNEQFF.

This clonotype was observed once. The chain has TRBV27 and TRBJ2-7; either TRBD1 or TRBD2 may fit D (5 bases each). V was pared by 6 bases and J by 1 base, with 13 bases between. The length of the CDR3 is 14 residues. Germline-derived CDR1 and CDR2 are MNHEY and SMNVEV (reference sequence). The CDR3 reads CASRGVVASYEQYF. The CDR3 DNA follows: TGTGCCAGCAGGGGGGTGGTTGCGTCCTACGAGCAGTACTTC.

The table lists this clonotype with many counts. The CDR3 region is CASSFYTGELFF. The CDR3 DNA is TGTGCCAGCAGTTTCTACACCGGGGAGCTGTTTTTT. The chain recombines TRBV27 with TRBJ2-2; D gene uncertain. Germline CDR1 MNHEY, CDR2 SMNVEV (reference sequence). Trimming cost V 3 bases and J 3 bases, with 2 bases left between them. This CDR3 has 12 residues.

The chain employs TRBV12-3 or TRBV12-4 and TRBJ2-7; weak D call: TRBD2 (5 bases). The CDR3 length is 14 residues. The V end lost 3 bases, the J end lost 5 bases, and 14 bases lay between the germline ends. CDR3 nucleotides: TGTGCCAGCAGTTTTTTGGGGAGCGACGACGAGCAGTACTTC. Its protein product is CASSFLGSDDEQYF.

This clonotype was detected a few times. The chain combines TRBV28 with TRBJ2-3; possible D gene TRBD2, 7 bases. Trimming pared 8 bases from V and 1 base from J, leaving 13 bases between. The CDR3 extends over 14 amino acids. The V gene's germline CDR1 is MDHEN and CDR2 SYDVKM. The CDR3: CASAQGGGTDTQYF. The CDR3, as DNA: TGTGCCAGCGCGCAAGGGGGGGGCACAGATACGCAGTATTTT.

The chain recombines TRBV20-1 with TRBJ2-7, with TRBD2 as a possible D gene (6 bases). Trimming pared 0 bases from V and 0 bases from J, leaving 9 bases between. The CDR3 spans 14 residues. The germline CDR1 and CDR2 sequences are DFQATT and SNEGSKA (reference sequence). CDR3 DNA: TGCAGTGCTAGAGATACCGGGAGCTCCTACGAGCAGTACTTC. It specifies CSARDTGSSYEQYF.

Turning to this clonotype: Just one base apart from a much larger clone, this may be a read error. This is likely a read error, given that the CDR3 carries no conserved phenylalanine or tryptophan at its end. The rearrangement uses TRBV6-1 and TRBJ1-1; D is possibly TRBD1 (5 bases). The germline V gene encodes CDR1 MNHNS and CDR2 SASEGT. Trimming cost V 0 bases and J 1 base, with 9 bases left between them. The CDR3 covers 15 residues. The CDR3 nucleotides are TGTGCCAGCAGTGAAGCACCGGGACGGAACACTGAAGCTTTCCTT. Translated: CASSEAPGRNTEAFL.

With respect to this clonotype: A single base separates this from a much larger clone, so it may be a read error. This chain uses TRBV6-6 with TRBJ1-2; D unclear. CDR1 and CDR2 (germline): MNHNY, SVGAGI (reference sequence). There are 13 residues in the CDR3. Trimming shortened V by 8 bases and J by 4 bases, and 14 bases separated the two germline ends. The CDR3 DNA reads TGTGCCAGCGGTAATTTCTTTCGCTATGGCTACACCTTC. It yields the protein CASGNFFRYGYTF.

This clonotype was counted many times. The chain recombines TRBV27 with TRBJ2-1, with D unresolved. There are 13 residues in the CDR3. The ends were cut back, 5 bases at V and 9 bases at J, with 14 bases in the middle. Germline V lookup: CDR1 MNHEY, CDR2 SMNVEV (reference sequence). The CDR3 nucleotides are TGTGCCAGCAGTCCCAGTTCAGTGGGTGAGCAGTTCTTC. It codes for CASSPSSVGEQFF.

This clonotype was seen once. At one end the junction does not follow the germline gene, possibly because of a read error. The chain links TRBV7-2 to TRBJ1-1; D call uncertain. The CDR3 contains 13 residues. Germline CDR1 reads SGHTA; CDR2 reads FQGNSA. CDR3 DNA sequence: TGTGCCAGCAGCCCAACGCGCACCACTGAGGCTTTCTTT. This gives the protein CASSPTRTTEAFF.

The rearrangement joins TRBV19 to TRBJ2-5, with 8 bases lining up with TRBD2. Germline V lookup: CDR1 LNHDA, CDR2 SQIVND (reference sequence). V lost 5 bases and J lost 4; bases outside the gene matches: 12. The CDR3 length is 16 residues. The DNA of the CDR3 is TGTGCCAGTAGTCCTTGGCGGGGGGACATCCGAGAGACCCAGTACTTC. This codes for CASSPWRGDIRETQYF.

This rearrangement joins TRBV6-2 or TRBV6-3 to TRBJ2-7, with a weak D call TRBD1 (5 bases). Deletions cut 6 bases from V and 4 bases from J, with 16 bases between. Per germline, CDR1 MNHEY and CDR2 SVGEGT. This CDR3 spans 14 amino acids. DNA for the CDR3: TGTGCCAGCAGCCCCCCTCGCAGGGTATACGAGCAGTACTTC. It encodes CASSPPRRVYEQYF.

The gene calls are TRBV7-9 and TRBJ2-2; 8 bases are a match to TRBD2. V lost 7 bases to trimming and J lost 4 bases; unmatched junction nucleotides: 8. Germline V gene lookup returns CDR1 SEHNR and CDR2 FQNEAQ (reference sequence). CDR3 length: 15 amino acids. The DNA for the CDR3 is TGTGCCAGCAACACACTAGCGGAGGGCACCGGGGAGCTGTTTTTT. Its protein product is CASNTLAEGTGELFF.

The CDR3 sequence is CSVSLAGWGEQFF. DNA of the CDR3: TGCAGCGTCTCACTAGCGGGGTGGGGTGAGCAGTTCTTC. The V call is TRBV29-1, the J call TRBJ2-1; 10 nucleotides align to TRBD2. This CDR3 spans 13 amino acids. V lost 6 bases, J lost 9 bases, and 8 bases stayed unmatched. CDR1 is SQVTM, CDR2 ANQGSEA, per germline.

A few counts support this clonotype. The V call is TRBV28, the J call TRBJ1-2; TRBD1 aligns across 9 bases. Germline V gives CDR1 MDHEN, CDR2 SYDVKM. The CDR3 runs 17 residues. V lost 5 bases, J lost 4 bases, and 14 bases stayed unmatched. DNA for the CDR3: TGTGCCAGCAGTCCCCGCACAGGGGGCGCGCCCCCCTATGGCTACACCTTC. The encoded protein is CASSPRTGGAPPYGYTF.

On this clonotype: This may arise from a read error, as a much more abundant clone is one base away. The chain carries TRBV28 and TRBJ2-7; 8 bases match TRBD2. The length of the CDR3 is 12 residues. Trimming removed 8 bases from V and 6 bases from J; junction bases left unmatched: 6. Germline CDR1 reads MDHEN; CDR2 reads SYDVKM. The CDR3 loop reads CASPGGDGEQYV. CDR3 nucleotides: TGTGCCAGCCCGGGGGGGGATGGCGAGCAGTACGTC.

This clonotype was counted ten times or more. The chain recombines TRBV20-1 with TRBJ2-3; D may be TRBD1 or TRBD2 (5 bases each). With 3 bases removed from V and 2 bases from J, the gap between germline ends came to 12 bases. In germline, CDR1 is DFQATT, CDR2 SNEGSKA (reference sequence). This CDR3 comprises 14 residues. The CDR3 reads CSARGVRDTDTQYF. CDR3 nucleotides: TGCAGTGCTAGGGGGGTAAGGGACACAGATACGCAGTATTTT.

V and J are TRBV7-3 and TRBJ2-1, with 9 bases lining up with TRBD2. The CDR3 has 15 amino acids. CDR1 and CDR2 (germline): SGHTA, FQGTGA. The ends lost 5 bases at V and 3 bases at J; junction bases unmatched: 5. CDR3 amino acids: CASSTRLAVYNEQFF. In nucleotides, the CDR3 is TGTGCCAGCAGCACCCGACTAGCGGTCTACAATGAGCAGTTCTTC.

The CDR3 DNA reads as TGTGCCAGCAGCTCCTTGGACAGCTTGCGCACTGAAGCTTTCTTT. It encodes CASSSLDSLRTEAFF. V and J are TRBV11-2 and TRBJ1-1, with D possibly being TRBD1 (6 bases). Germline CDR1 and CDR2: SGHAT and FQNNGV. CDR3 length: 15 residues. The ends were cut back, 4 bases at V and 4 bases at J, with 16 bases in the middle. The variable domain in full, with the rest retrieved from reference TRBV11-2 and TRBJ1-1, is EAGVAQSPRYKIIEKRQSVAFWCNPISGHATLYWYQQILGQGPKLLIQFQNNGVVDDSQLPKDRFSAERLKGVDSTLKIQPAKLEDSAVYLCASSSLDSLRTEAFFGQGTRLTVV.

This clonotype has just one count. This rearrangement joins TRBV30 to TRBJ1-1, with D hard to call. This CDR3 spans 11 amino acids. Looked up from germline, CDR1 is GTSNPN and CDR2 is SVGIG (reference sequence). Deletions cut 5 bases from V and 5 bases from J, with 9 bases between. As DNA, the CDR3 is TGTGCCTGGGCCTTGAGGACTGAAGCTTTCTTT. Translation: CAWALRTEAFF.